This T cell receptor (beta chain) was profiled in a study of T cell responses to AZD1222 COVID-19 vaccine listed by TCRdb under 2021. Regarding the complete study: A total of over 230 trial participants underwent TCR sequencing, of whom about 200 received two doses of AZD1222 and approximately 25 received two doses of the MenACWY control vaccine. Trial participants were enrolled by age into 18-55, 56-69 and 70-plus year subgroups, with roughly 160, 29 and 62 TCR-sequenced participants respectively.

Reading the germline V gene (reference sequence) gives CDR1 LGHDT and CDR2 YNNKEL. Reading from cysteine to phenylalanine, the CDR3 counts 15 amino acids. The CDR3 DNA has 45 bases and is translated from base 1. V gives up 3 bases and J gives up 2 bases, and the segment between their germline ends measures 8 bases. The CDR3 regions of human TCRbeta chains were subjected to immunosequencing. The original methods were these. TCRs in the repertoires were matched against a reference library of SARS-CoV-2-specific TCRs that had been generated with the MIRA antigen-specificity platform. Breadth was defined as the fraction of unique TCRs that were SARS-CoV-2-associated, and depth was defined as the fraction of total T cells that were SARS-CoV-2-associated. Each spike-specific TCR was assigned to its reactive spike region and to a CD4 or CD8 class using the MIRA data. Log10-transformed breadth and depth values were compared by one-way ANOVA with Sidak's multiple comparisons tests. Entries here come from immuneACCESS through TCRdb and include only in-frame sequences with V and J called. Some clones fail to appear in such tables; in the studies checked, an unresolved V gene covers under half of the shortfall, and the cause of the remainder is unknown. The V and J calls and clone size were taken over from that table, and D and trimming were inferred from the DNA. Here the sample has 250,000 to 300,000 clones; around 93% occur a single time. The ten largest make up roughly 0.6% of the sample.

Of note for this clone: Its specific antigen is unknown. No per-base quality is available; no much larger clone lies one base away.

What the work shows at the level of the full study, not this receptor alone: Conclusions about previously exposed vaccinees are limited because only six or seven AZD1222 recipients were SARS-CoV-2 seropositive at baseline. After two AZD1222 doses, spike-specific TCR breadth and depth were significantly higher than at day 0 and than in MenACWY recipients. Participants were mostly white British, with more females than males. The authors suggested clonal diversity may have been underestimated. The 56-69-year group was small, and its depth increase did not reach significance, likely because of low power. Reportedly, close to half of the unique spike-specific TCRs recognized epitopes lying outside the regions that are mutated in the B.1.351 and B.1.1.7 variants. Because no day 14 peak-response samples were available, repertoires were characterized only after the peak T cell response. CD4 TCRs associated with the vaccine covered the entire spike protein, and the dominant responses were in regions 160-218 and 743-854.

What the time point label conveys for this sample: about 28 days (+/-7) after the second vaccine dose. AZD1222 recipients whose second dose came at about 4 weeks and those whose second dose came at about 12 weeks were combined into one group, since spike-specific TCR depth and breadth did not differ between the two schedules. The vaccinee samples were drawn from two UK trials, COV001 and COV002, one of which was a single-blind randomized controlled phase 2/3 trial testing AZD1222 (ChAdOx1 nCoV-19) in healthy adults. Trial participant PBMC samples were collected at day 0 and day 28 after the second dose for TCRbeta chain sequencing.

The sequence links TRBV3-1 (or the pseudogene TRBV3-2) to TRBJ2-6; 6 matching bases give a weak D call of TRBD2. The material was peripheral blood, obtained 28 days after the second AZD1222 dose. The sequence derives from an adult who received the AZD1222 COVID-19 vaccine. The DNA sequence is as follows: TGTGCCAGCAGCCACCCTAGCGCTGGGGCCAACGTCCTGACTTTC. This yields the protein CASSHPSAGANVLTF.